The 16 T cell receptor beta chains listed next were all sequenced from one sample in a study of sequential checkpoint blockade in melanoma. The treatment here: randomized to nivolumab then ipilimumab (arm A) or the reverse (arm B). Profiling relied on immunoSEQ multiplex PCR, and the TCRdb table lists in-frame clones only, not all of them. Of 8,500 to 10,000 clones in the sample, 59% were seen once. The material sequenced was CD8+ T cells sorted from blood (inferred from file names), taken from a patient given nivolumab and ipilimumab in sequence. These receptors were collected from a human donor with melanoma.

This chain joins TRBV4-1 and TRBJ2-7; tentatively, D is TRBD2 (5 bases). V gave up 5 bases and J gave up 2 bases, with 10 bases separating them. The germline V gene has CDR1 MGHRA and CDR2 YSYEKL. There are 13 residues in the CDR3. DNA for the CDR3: TGCGCCAGCAGCTATACCGGGGCCTACGAGCAGTACTTC. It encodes CASSYTGAYEQYF.

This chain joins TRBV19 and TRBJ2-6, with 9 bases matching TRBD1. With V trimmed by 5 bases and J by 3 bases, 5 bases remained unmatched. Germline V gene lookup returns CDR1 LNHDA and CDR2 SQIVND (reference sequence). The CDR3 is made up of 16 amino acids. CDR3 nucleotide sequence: TGTGCCAGTAGTCCGGGACAGGGTAATGGGGCCAACGTCCTGACTTTC. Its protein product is CASSPGQGNGANVLTF. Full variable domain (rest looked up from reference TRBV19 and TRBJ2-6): DGGITQSPKYLFRKEGQNVTLSCEQNLNHDAMYWYRQDPGQGLRLIYYSQIVNDFQKGDIAEGYSVSREKKESFPLTVTSAQKNPTAFYLCASSPGQGNGANVLTFGAGSRLTVL.

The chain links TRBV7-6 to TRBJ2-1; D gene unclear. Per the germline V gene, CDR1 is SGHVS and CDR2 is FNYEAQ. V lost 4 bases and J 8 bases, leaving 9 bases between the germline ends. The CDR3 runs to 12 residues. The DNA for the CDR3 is TGTGCCAGCAGCTCCTTTGACTATGAGCAGTTCTTC. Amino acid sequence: CASSSFDYEQFF.

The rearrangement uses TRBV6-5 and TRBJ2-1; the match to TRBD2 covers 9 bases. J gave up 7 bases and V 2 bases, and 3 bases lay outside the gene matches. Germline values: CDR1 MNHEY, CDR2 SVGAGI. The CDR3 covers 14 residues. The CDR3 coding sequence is TGTGCCAGCAGTTACGGCGGGGGGGCAAATGAGCAGTTCTTC. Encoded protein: CASSYGGGANEQFF.

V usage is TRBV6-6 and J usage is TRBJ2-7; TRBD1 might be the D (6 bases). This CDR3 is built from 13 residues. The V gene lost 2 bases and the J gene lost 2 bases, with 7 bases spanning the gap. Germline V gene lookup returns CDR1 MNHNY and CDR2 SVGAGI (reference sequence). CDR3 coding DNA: TGTGCCAGCAGTTACCAGGGGACCTACGAGCAGTACTTC. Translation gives CASSYQGTYEQYF.

CDR3 sequence reads: CASSIEDRGISNQPQHF. The CDR3 DNA reads as TGTGCCAGTAGTATAGAAGACAGGGGGATAAGCAATCAGCCCCAGCATTTT. The rearrangement uses TRBV19 and TRBJ1-5; 9 bases align to TRBD1. J gave up 1 base and V 0 bases, and 4 bases lay outside the gene matches. CDR3 length equals 17 residues. The germline gives CDR1 LNHDA, CDR2 SQIVND (reference sequence). Full variable domain (rest looked up from reference TRBV19 and TRBJ1-5): DGGITQSPKYLFRKEGQNVTLSCEQNLNHDAMYWYRQDPGQGLRLIYYSQIVNDFQKGDIAEGYSVSREKKESFPLTVTSAQKNPTAFYLCASSIEDRGISNQPQHFGDGTRLSIL.

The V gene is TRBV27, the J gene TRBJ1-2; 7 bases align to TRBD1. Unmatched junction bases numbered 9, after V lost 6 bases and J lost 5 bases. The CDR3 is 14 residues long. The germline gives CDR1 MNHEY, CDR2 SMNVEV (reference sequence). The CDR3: CASSTGQEAYGYTF. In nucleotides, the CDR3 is TGTGCCAGCAGCACCGGACAGGAAGCTTATGGCTACACCTTC.

This chain's CDR3 is CASSYRTGNEQYF. The CDR3 nucleotides read TGCGCCAGCAGCTACCGGACAGGTAACGAGCAGTACTTC. V and J are TRBV5-1 and TRBJ2-7; 7 bases agree with TRBD1. Germline V gene sequence: CDR1 SGHRS, CDR2 YFSETQ. Unmatched junction bases numbered 5, after V lost 3 bases and J lost 5 bases. The CDR3 runs 13 residues. Combining the CDR3 with reference TRBV5-1 and TRBJ2-7 gives the whole variable domain KAGVTQTPRYLIKTRGQQVTLSCSPISGHRSVSWYQQTPGQGLQFLFEYFSETQRNKGNFPGRFSGRQFSNSRSEMNVSTLELGDSALYLCASSYRTGNEQYFGPGTRLTVT.

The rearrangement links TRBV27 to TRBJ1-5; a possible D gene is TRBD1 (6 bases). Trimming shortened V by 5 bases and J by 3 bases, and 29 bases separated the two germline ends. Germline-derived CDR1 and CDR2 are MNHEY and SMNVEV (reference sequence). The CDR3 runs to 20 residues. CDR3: CASSGGDLIGPGVTNQPQHF. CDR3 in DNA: TGTGCCAGCAGTGGAGGAGATCTAATCGGGCCAGGGGTTACCAATCAGCCCCAGCATTTT.

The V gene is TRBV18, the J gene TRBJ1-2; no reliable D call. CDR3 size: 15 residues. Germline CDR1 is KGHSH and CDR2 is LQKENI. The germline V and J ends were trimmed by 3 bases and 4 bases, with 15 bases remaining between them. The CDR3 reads CASSPHDRRVYGYTF. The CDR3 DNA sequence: TGTGCCAGCTCACCCCACGACCGTCGGGTCTATGGCTACACCTTC. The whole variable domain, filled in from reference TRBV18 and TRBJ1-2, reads NAGVMQNPRHLVRRRGQEARLRCSPMKGHSHVYWYRQLPEEGLKFMVYLQKENIIDESGMPKERFSAEFPKEGPSILRIQQVVRGDSAAYFCASSPHDRRVYGYTFGSGTRLTVV.

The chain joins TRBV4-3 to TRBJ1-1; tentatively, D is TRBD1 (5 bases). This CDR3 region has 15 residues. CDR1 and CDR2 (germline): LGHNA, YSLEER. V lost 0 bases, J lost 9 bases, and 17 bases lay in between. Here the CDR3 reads CASSQDWVGGGKAFF. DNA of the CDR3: TGCGCCAGCAGCCAAGATTGGGTGGGGGGTGGCAAAGCTTTCTTT.

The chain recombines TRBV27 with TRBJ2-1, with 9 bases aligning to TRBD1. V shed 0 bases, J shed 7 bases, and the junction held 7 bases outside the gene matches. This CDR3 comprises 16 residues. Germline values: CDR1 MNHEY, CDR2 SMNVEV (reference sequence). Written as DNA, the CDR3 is TGTGCCAGCAGTTTATCGTCGGGGACAGGGTTGAATGAGCAGTTCTTC. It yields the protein CASSLSSGTGLNEQFF.

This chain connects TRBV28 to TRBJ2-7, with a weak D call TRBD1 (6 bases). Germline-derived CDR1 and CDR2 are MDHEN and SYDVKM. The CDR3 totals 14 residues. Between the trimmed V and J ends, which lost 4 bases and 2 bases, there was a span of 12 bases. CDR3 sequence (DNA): TGTGCCAGCAGTTCACAGGGTGAGACCTACGAGCAGTACTTC. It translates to CASSSQGETYEQYF.

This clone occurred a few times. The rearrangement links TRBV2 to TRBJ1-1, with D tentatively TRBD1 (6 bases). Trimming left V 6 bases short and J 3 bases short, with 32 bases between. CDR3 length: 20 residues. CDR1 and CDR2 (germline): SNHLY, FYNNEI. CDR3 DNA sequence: TGTGCCAGCAGATCCAGGGGTTTAGTTTACTCCTTCTTTGGGGACACTGAAGCTTTCTTT. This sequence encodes CASRSRGLVYSFFGDTEAFF.

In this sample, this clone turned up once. CDR3 sequence: CASSLTHGTITPRETQYF. For the CDR3, the DNA is TGTGCCAGCAGTCTGACCCACGGGACTATCACTCCCCGGGAGACCCAGTACTTC. The chain has TRBV4-2 and TRBJ2-5; 7 bases agree with TRBD2. The V segment lost 6 bases and the J segment 5 bases; nucleotides outside the gene matches: 21. Germline values: CDR1 LGHNA, CDR2 YNFKEQ. This CDR3 spans 18 amino acids.

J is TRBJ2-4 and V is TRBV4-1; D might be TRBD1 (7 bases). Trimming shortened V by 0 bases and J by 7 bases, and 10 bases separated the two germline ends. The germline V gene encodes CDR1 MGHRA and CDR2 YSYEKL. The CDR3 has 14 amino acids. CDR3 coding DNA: TGCGCCAGCAGCCAAGATCCAGGGGGGAACATTCAGTACTTC. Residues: CASSQDPGGNIQYF.